The T cell receptor (beta chain) under discussion was sequenced for a study of shared clonotypes between healthy human individuals. Study as a whole: CD8 memory received one plate per donor, CD8 naive two, CD4 memory three and CD4 naive three.

It was at deep level that the assay was run. Each subset's genomic DNA was shared equally among a number of immunoSEQ plates. Libraries were prepared by immunoSEQ multiplex PCR; TCRdb keeps only in-frame clonotypes and omits some of them. The sample yields approximately 2.5 million clones, 93% seen once. CDR1 is SGHVS and CDR2 is FQNEAQ in the germline V gene. This CDR3 is 15 amino acids long. The V end was cut by 0 bases, the J end by 2 bases, with 10 bases between. CD4+ cells yielded CD45RA+ naive and CD45RA-negative memory subsets. The chain links TRBV7-8 to TRBJ1-2; D call uncertain. The sequence came from a man aged 18 to 30 in good health. Some clones in this sample may be carry-over from other donors' samples. Input material: naive CD4+ T cells from PBMCs. As to subset: CD45RA+ positively selected. DNA for the CDR3: TGTGCCAGCAGCTTAGCGTCCCCGGGGAACTATGGCTACACCTTC. This encodes CASSLASPGNYGYTF.